These T cell receptor beta chains were read from a single sample in a study of cytomegalovirus exposure and HLA in healthy donors. TCRdb's copy holds only in-frame clones and misses some; the assay was immunoSEQ multiplex PCR. The profile shows about 150,000 clones, 80% of them singletons. Sequenced: PBMCs. The origin of the receptors is a woman aged 40 to 55 in good health and CMV-seronegative. Each CDR3 is given with its conserved first and last residue. The D gene is left open where the match is weak. Size tells how often a clone was seen (once, few, many) or the class of an expanded clone, and some rows leave it out.

J gene	V gene	D gene	clone size	CDR3 DNA	CDR3 protein
TRBJ1-1	TRBV9	TRBD1	NA	TGTGCCAGCAGCCCCCTGACAGGGACTGAAGCTTTCTTT	CASSPLTGTEAFF
TRBJ2-3	TRBV21-1	NA	NA	TGTGCCAGCAGCAAAGAGGGAAGGACAGGGGAACCACTAGCGGGAATTGAGAAAGATACGCAGTATTTT	CASSKEGRTGEPLAGIEKDTQYF
TRBJ2-3	TRBV2	TRBD2	NA	TGTGCCAGCAGCCCTACTAGCGGGGGGGCCTCGAATACGCAGTATTTT	CASSPTSGGASNTQYF
TRBJ1-1	TRBV5-4	TRBD1	NA	TGTGCCAGCAGCTTGGGACAGGGGGAACACACTGAAGCTTTCTTT	CASSLGQGEHTEAFF
TRBJ2-7	TRBV19	TRBD1	few	TGTGCCACCGCGAACAGGGGAGTGGACGAGCAGTACTTC	CATANRGVDEQYF
TRBJ2-6	TRBV6-1	TRBD1	few	TGTGCCAGCAGTGAGGGGACAGGGTCCGGGGCCAACGTCCTGACTTTC	CASSEGTGSGANVLTF
TRBJ2-7	TRBV7-2	NA	NA	TGTGCCAGCAGCTTTACTAGCAACAAGGGCGAGCAGTACTTC	CASSFTSNKGEQYF
TRBJ2-7	TRBV28	NA	NA	TGTGCCAGCAGTTTAGCGAGCCGCGAGCAGTACTTC	CASSLASREQYF
TRBJ2-5	TRBV4-3	TRBD2	NA	TGCGCCAGCAGCCAAGTAATCGGGCGCGGGAGTGAGACCCAGTACTTC	CASSQVIGRGSETQYF
TRBJ2-7	TRBV5-5	NA	NA	TGTGCCAGCAACCCAGTCTACGAGCAGTACTTC	CASNPVYEQYF
TRBJ2-1	TRBV7-2	TRBD2	once	TGTGCCAGCAGCTTACTAGCGGGAGGGCCAGGCTACAATGAGCAGTTCTTC	CASSLLAGGPGYNEQFF
TRBJ2-2	TRBV21-1	NA	NA	TGTGCCAGCAGCAAAGCAAAGGCGGGACCGGAGGTACACACCGGGGAGCTGTTTTTT	CASSKAKAGPEVHTGELFF
TRBJ1-6	TRBV7-2	NA	NA	TGTGCCAGCAGTCCAATGGGTCGAGGTAATTCACCCCTCCACTTT	CASSPMGRGNSPLHF
TRBJ2-1	TRBV19	NA	NA	TGTGCCAGTAGTATGTGGTCAGGGGTTACCCGAGGAGAGCAGTTCTTC	CASSMWSGVTRGEQFF
TRBJ1-1	TRBV6-4	NA	NA	TGTGCCAGCAGTGTCCACATAGGGGAGAACACTGAAGCTTTCTTT	CASSVHIGENTEAFF
TRBJ2-1	TRBV5-5	TRBD1	NA	TGTGCCAGCAGTACCGGACAGGGGGGTTTCTATGAGCAGTTCTTC	CASSTGQGGFYEQFF
TRBJ2-3	TRBV2	NA	NA	TGTGCCAGCTCGGCGCCGGGACAATCCACAGATACGCAGTATTTT	CASSAPGQSTDTQYF
TRBJ2-3	TRBV7-3	NA	NA	TGTGCCAGCAGCTTAAGGGGGTCACAGGGACCCACAGATACGCAGTATTTT	CASSLRGSQGPTDTQYF
TRBJ1-4	TRBV14	NA	NA	TGTGCCAGCAGCCAAGATCTTCGGGAAAAACTGTTTTTT	CASSQDLREKLFF
TRBJ2-2	TRBV7-6	NA	NA	TGTGCCAGCAGCTTTCTTTCCGGACAGCGACGCACCGGGGAGCTGTTTTTT	CASSFLSGQRRTGELFF
TRBJ2-1	TRBV10-2	TRBD2	NA	TGCGCCAGCATCCCGACTAGCGGGGGGCCTATACCTCAGTTCTTC	CASIPTSGGPIPQFF
TRBJ2-7	TRBV2	NA	once	TGTGCCAGCAGCCTAGGAGGGCTAGTAGACTTC	CASSLGGLVDF
TRBJ2-1	TRBV25-1	NA	NA	TGTGCCAGCAGTGTACAGGGCTTGAACAATGAGCAGTTCTTC	CASSVQGLNNEQFF
TRBJ1-4	TRBV19	TRBD1	NA	TGTGCCAGTAGAACAGCGACAGGGGGCAATGAAAAACTGTTTTTT	CASRTATGGNEKLFF
TRBJ2-7	TRBV27	NA	NA	TGTGCCAGCAGTTTATGGCCGTCCTACGAGCAGTACTTC	CASSLWPSYEQYF
TRBJ1-2	TRBV28	NA	few	TGTGCCAGCAGTCGGTCGGGGATTCTCTCCGGTATCGGCTACACCTTC	CASSRSGILSGIGYTF
TRBJ2-2	TRBV7-3	TRBD1	NA	TGTGCCAGCAGCCCTCCGAGGACAGGGGCCACCGGGGAGCTGTTTTTT	CASSPPRTGATGELFF
TRBJ1-1	TRBV19	NA	NA	TGTGCCAGTAAGACTGTTACAAACACTGAAGCTTTCTTT	CASKTVTNTEAFF
TRBJ2-1	TRBV4-1	TRBD2	once	TGCGCCAGCAGCCAAGATACCGGGACTAGCGGGCTTGAGCAGTTCTTC	CASSQDTGTSGLEQFF
TRBJ1-1	TRBV18	NA	NA	TGTGCCAGCTCACCGCCCCTAGCGAAAAACACTGAAGCTTTCTTT	CASSPPLAKNTEAFF
TRBJ2-1	TRBV18	NA	NA	TGTGCCAGCTCACCAGAGGGGTCCAGGGGCAATGAGCAGTTCTTC	CASSPEGSRGNEQFF
TRBJ2-7	TRBV6-5	TRBD1	NA	TGTGCCAGCAGTTACGGACAGGGGGTGGTTGGCTACGAGCAGTACTTC	CASSYGQGVVGYEQYF
TRBJ2-2	TRBV10-3	NA	NA	TGTGCCATCGAAGCCAACACCGGGGAGCTGTTTTTT	CAIEANTGELFF
TRBJ2-7	TRBV7-2	TRBD2	NA	TGTGCCAGCAGCTTAGGAACTAGCGGGTTCTCCTACGAGCAGTACTTC	CASSLGTSGFSYEQYF
TRBJ2-6	TRBV5-6	NA	NA	TGTGCCAGCAGCTTCCTTAGTAGTTCTGGGGCCAACGTCCTGACTTTC	CASSFLSSSGANVLTF
TRBJ1-2	TRBV7-5	NA	NA	TGTGCCAGAAGCTTTAGACAGGGAACTAACTATGGCTACACCTTC	CARSFRQGTNYGYTF
TRBJ2-1	TRBV10-1	TRBD1	few	TGCGCCAGCAGTTTTGACAGGGGTGCCTACAATGAGCAGTTCTTC	CASSFDRGAYNEQFF
TRBJ1-6	TRBV7-2	NA	once	TGTGCCAGCAGCGTGGGACGAGGGGGTTCACCCCTCCACTTT	CASSVGRGGSPLHF
TRBJ2-7	TRBV5-5	TRBD2	NA	TGTGCCAGCAGGTCGAGCGGGACCGTTACCGAGCAGTACTTC	CASRSSGTVTEQYF
TRBJ2-7	TRBV11-3	NA	NA	TGTGCCAGCAGCTTAGGAGGGAACGAGCAGTACTTC	CASSLGGNEQYF
TRBJ1-2	TRBV30	TRBD1	few	TGTGCCTGGAGTGTGTTTGGGACAGGCGGCTACACCTTC	CAWSVFGTGGYTF
TRBJ2-5	TRBV14	NA	once	TGTGCCAGCAGCCAAGAGGAGGGGGGGCGGCATGGGCAGTACTTC	CASSQEEGGRHGQYF